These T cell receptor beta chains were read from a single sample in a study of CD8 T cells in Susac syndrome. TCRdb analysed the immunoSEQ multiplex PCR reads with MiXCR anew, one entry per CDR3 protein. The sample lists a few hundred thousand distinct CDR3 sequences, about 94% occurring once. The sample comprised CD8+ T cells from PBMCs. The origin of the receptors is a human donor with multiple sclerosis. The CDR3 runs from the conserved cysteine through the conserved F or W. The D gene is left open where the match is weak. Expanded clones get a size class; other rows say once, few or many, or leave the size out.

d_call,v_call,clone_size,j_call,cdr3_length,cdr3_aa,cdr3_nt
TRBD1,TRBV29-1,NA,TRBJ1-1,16,CSVEDFDRGGYTEAFF,TGCAGCGTTGAAGATTTCGACAGGGGGGGATACACTGAAGCTTTCTTT
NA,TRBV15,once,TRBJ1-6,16,CATSPSLGRGNSPLHF,TGTGCCACCAGCCCATCCCTAGGCAGGGGCAATTCACCCCTCCACTTT
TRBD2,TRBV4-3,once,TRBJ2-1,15,CASSQVSSGYNEQFF,TGCGCCAGCAGCCAAGTTTCTAGCGGCTACAATGAGCAGTTCTTC
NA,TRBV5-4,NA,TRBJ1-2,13,CASSPWTGNGYTF,TGTGCCAGCAGCCCTTGGACGGGAAATGGCTACACCTTC
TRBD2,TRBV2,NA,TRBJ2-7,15,CASSGEASGFYEQYF,TGTGCCAGCAGTGGAGAGGCTAGCGGGTTTTACGAGCAGTACTTC
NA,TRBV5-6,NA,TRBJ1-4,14,CASSFGRGFEKLFF,TGTGCCAGCAGCTTCGGTAGGGGATTTGAAAAACTGTTTTTT
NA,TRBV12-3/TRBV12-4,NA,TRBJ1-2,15,CASSIALVSVHGYTF,TGTGCCAGCAGTATCGCCTTGGTCAGCGTCCATGGCTACACCTTC
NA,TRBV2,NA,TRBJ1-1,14,CASRADGLNTEAFF,TGTGCCAGCAGAGCGGACGGCTTGAACACTGAAGCTTTCTTT
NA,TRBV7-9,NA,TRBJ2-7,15,CASSPPDRPSGEQYF,TGTGCCAGCAGCCCACCCGACCGACCCTCGGGGGAGCAGTACTTC
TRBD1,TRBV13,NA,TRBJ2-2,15,CASRGRDRGAGELFF,TGTGCCAGCAGAGGCAGGGACAGGGGAGCCGGGGAGCTGTTTTTT
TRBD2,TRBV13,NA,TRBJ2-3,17,CASSSGNSGGGTDTQYF,TGTGCCAGCAGCTCCGGAAATAGCGGGGGGGGCACAGATACGCAGTATTTT
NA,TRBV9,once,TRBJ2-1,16,CASSVVGQGSYNEQFF,TGTGCCAGCAGCGTAGTTGGGCAGGGAAGTTACAATGAGCAGTTCTTC
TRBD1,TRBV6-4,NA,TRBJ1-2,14,CASSDSGDSRPYTF,TGTGCCAGCAGTGACTCCGGGGACAGCAGACCCTACACCTTC
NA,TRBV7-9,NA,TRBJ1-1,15,CASSTPDTLNTEAFF,TGTGCCAGCAGCACGCCGGACACCCTGAACACTGAAGCTTTCTTT
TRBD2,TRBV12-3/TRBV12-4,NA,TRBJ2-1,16,CASRASGSATYNEQFF,TGTGCCAGCAGAGCTAGCGGGAGTGCTACCTACAATGAGCAGTTCTTC
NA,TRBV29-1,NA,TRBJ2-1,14,CSVPDTDSYNEQFF,TGCAGCGTCCCGGACACGGACTCCTACAATGAGCAGTTCTTC
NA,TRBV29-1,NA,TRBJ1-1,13,CSVEGEVNTEAFF,TGCAGCGTTGAGGGGGAGGTTAACACTGAAGCTTTCTTT
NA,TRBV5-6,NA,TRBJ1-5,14,CASSMTAGGQPQHF,TGTGCCAGCAGCATGACGGCCGGGGGTCAGCCCCAGCATTTT
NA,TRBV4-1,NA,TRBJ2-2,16,CASSQVLRKLAGELFF,TGCGCCAGCAGCCAAGTACTGCGAAAACTGGCCGGGGAGCTGTTTTTT
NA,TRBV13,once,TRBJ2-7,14,CASSLAASNYEQYF,TGTGCCAGCAGCTTAGCGGCCAGCAACTACGAGCAGTACTTC
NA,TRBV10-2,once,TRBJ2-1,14,CASSELPSYNEQFF,TGCGCCAGCAGTGAGCTCCCGTCCTACAATGAGCAGTTCTTC
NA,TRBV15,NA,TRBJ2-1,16,CATSRDGETAYNEQFF,TGTGCCACCAGCAGAGATGGAGAGACAGCCTACAATGAGCAGTTCTTC
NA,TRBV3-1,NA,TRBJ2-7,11,CASSQGDLIYF,TGTGCCAGCAGCCAAGGGGACCTCATATACTTC
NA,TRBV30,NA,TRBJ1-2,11,CAWSVQGGYTF,TGTGCCTGGAGTGTACAGGGTGGCTACACCTTC
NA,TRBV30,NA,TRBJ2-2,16,CAWSGPDRLNTGELFF,TGTGCCTGGAGTGGACCGGACAGATTGAACACCGGGGAGCTGTTTTTT
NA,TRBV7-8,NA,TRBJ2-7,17,CASSLGSLGHLTYEQYF,TGTGCCAGCAGCTTAGGGAGTTTGGGACACCTAACCTACGAGCAGTACTTC
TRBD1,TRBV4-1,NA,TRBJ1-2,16,CASTRSLEDRDGGYTF,TGCGCCAGCACCCGTAGCCTTGAGGACAGGGATGGTGGCTACACCTTC
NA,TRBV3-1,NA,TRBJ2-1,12,CASSQPDNEQFF,TGTGCCAGCAGCCAACCCGATAATGAGCAGTTCTTC
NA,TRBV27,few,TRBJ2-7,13,CASRISGSYEQYF,TGTGCCAGCAGGATAAGTGGTTCCTACGAGCAGTACTTC
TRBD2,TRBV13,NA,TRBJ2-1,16,CASSFRTSSDYNEQFF,TGTGCCAGCAGCTTCCGGACTAGCAGCGACTACAATGAGCAGTTCTTC
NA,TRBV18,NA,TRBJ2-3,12,CASSPEALTQYF,TGTGCCAGCTCACCAGAGGCTCTTACGCAGTATTTT
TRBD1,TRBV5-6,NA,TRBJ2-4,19,CASSPRPGQAPLAKNIQYF,TGTGCCAGCAGCCCGAGGCCGGGACAGGCCCCGTTAGCCAAAAACATTCAGTACTTC
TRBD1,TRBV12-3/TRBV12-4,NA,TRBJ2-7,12,CASNRQGYEQYF,TGTGCCAGCAACCGACAGGGCTACGAGCAGTACTTC
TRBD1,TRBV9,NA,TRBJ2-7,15,CASSVSEGTAYEQYF,TGTGCCAGCAGCGTAAGCGAAGGGACAGCCTACGAGCAGTACTTC
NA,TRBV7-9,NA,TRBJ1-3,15,CASSLSWDSGNTIYF,TGTGCCAGCAGCTTAAGTTGGGACTCTGGAAACACCATATATTTT
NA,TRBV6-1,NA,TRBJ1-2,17,CASSLRDRPVVWYGYTF,TGTGCCAGCAGTCTGCGGGACCGACCAGTTGTATGGTATGGCTACACCTTC
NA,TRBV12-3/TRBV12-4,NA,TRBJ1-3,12,CASKKGANTIYF,TGTGCCAGCAAAAAGGGCGCAAACACCATATATTTT
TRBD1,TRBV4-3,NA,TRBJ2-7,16,CASSQDFRDRDYEQYF,TGCGCCAGCAGCCAAGACTTTCGGGACAGGGACTACGAGCAGTACTTC
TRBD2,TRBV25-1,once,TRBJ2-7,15,CASSDQGGKSYEQYF,TGTGCCAGCAGTGACCAGGGAGGGAAGTCCTACGAGCAGTACTTC
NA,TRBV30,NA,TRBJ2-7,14,CAWSPGPGSYEQYF,TGTGCCTGGAGCCCCGGACCGGGCTCCTACGAGCAGTACTTC
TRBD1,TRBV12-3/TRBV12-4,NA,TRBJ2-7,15,CASSSRDRGPYEQYF,TGTGCCAGCAGTTCCCGGGACAGAGGACCCTACGAGCAGTACTTC
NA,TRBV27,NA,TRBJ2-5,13,CASSTGPQETQYF,TGTGCCAGCAGCACTGGGCCCCAAGAGACCCAGTACTTC
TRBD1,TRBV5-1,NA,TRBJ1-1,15,CASSPTGTGPPEAFF,TGCGCCAGCAGCCCAACCGGGACAGGGCCTCCTGAAGCTTTCTTT
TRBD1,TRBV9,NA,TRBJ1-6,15,CASSPRTGWEAPLHF,TGTGCCAGCAGCCCTCGGACAGGGTGGGAAGCGCCCCTCCACTTT
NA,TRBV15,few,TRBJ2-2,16,CATSRDKGNPTGELFF,TGTGCCACCAGCAGAGATAAAGGCAATCCCACCGGGGAGCTGTTTTTT
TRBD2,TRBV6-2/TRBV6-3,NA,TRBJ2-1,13,CASSYREGTEQFF,TGTGCCAGCAGTTATCGGGAGGGAACTGAGCAGTTCTTC
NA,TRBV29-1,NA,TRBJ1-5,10,CSVRGQPQHF,TGCAGCGTTCGGGGTCAGCCCCAGCATTTT
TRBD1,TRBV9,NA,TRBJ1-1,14,CASSVGAGGLEAFF,TGTGCCAGCAGCGTTGGAGCAGGGGGCCTGGAAGCTTTCTTT
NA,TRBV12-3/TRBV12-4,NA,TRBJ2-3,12,CASGPQADTQYF,TGTGCCAGCGGACCCCAGGCAGATACGCAGTATTTT
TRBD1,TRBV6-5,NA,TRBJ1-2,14,CASYMAGQGYGYTF,TGTGCCAGCTACATGGCTGGACAGGGCTATGGCTACACCTTC
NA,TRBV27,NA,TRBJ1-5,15,CASSSAPGVDQPQHF,TGTGCCAGCAGTTCCGCACCAGGGGTAGATCAGCCCCAGCATTTT
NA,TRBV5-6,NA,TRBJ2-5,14,CASSLVGLQETQYF,TGTGCCAGCAGCTTGGTAGGGTTGCAAGAGACCCAGTACTTC
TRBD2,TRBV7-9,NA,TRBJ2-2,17,CASSLPLAGGHTGELFF,TGTGCCAGCAGCTTACCCCTAGCGGGAGGGCACACCGGGGAGCTGTTTTTT
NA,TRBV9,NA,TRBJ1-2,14,CASSVGGSARGYTF,TGTGCCAGCAGCGTAGGGGGGTCCGCCCGGGGCTACACCTTC
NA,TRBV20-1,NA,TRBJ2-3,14,CSARDRTTVDTQYF,TGCAGTGCTAGAGATCGGACTACCGTTGATACGCAGTATTTT
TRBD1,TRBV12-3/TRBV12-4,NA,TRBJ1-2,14,CASSSGQGAGGYTF,TGTGCCAGCAGTTCGGGACAGGGGGCTGGTGGCTACACCTTC
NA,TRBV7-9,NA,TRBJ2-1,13,CASTTGGSNEQFF,TGTGCCAGCACAACCGGGGGAAGCAATGAGCAGTTCTTC
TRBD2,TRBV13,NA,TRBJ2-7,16,CASSLGGGSGTYEQYF,TGTGCCAGCAGCTTAGGAGGCGGGAGTGGTACCTACGAGCAGTACTTC